This T cell receptor (beta chain) was obtained from a study of shared clonotypes between healthy human individuals. Data came from immunoSEQ multiplex PCR; TCRdb stores just in-frame clones and leaves some out. The sample holds a few million clones, approximately 96% seen once. V shed 4 bases and J shed 10 bases, with 16 bases lying between them. Germline V lookup: CDR1 SEHNR, CDR2 FQNEAQ (reference sequence). The CDR3 sequence is 13 residues long. Donors, without exception, were Caucasian adults residing in Nashville, Tennessee. The chain links TRBV7-9 to TRBJ1-1; perhaps TRBD1 as D (5 bases). The sample taken for sequencing was naive CD4+ T cells sorted from blood. Specified subset: CD45RA+ positively selected. This TCR was recovered from a man aged 18-30 years in good health. CDR3 nucleotide sequence: TGTGCCAGCAGCTACCCCCTGGGACCCAGAGCTTTCTTT. Translation: CASSYPLGPRAFF.